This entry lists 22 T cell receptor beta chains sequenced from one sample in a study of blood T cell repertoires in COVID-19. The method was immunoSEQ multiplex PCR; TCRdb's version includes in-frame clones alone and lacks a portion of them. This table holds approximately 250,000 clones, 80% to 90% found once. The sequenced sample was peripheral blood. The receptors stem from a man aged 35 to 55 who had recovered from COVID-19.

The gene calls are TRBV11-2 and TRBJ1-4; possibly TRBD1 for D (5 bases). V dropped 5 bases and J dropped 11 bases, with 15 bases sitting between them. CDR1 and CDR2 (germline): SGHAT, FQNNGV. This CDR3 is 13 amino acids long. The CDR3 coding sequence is TGTGCCAGCAGCGACCGCTACGGGGGGAAACTGTTTTTT. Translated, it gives CASSDRYGGKLFF.

The CDR3 reads CASSTTGGTEAFF. The DNA for the CDR3 is TGTGCCAGCAGTACGACGGGGGGCACTGAAGCTTTCTTT. The chain carries TRBV6-6 and TRBJ1-1; a weak D match, TRBD1 (5 bases). There are 13 residues in the CDR3. Germline V gene sequence: CDR1 MNHNY, CDR2 SVGAGI (reference sequence). Trimming pared 5 bases from V and 4 bases from J, leaving 11 bases between.

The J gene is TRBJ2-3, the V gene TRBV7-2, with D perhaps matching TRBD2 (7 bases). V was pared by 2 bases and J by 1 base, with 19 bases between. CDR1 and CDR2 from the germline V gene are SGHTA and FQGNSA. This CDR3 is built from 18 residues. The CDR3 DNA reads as TGTGCCAGCAGCTTAAGGTGGGGGGGGCCTTCTGGCACAGATACGCAGTATTTT. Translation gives CASSLRWGGPSGTDTQYF. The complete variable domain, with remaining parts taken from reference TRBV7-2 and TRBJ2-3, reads GAGVSQSPSNKVTEKGKDVELRCDPISGHTALYWYRQSLGQGLEFLIYFQGNSAPDKSGLPSDRFSAERTGGSVSTLTIQRTQQEDSAVYLCASSLRWGGPSGTDTQYFGPGTRLTVL.

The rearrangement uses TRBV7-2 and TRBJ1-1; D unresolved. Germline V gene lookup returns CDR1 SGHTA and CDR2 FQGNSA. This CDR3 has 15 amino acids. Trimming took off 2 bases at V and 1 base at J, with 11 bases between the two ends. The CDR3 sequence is CASSLLGGWNTEAFF. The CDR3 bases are TGTGCCAGCAGCTTATTAGGAGGGTGGAACACTGAAGCTTTCTTT.

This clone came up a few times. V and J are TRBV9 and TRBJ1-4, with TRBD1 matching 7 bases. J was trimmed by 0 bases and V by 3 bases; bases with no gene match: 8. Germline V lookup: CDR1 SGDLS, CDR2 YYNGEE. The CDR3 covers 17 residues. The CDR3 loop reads CASSERQGFATNEKLFF. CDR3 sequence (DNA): TGTGCCAGCAGCGAAAGACAGGGCTTTGCAACTAATGAAAAACTGTTTTTT.

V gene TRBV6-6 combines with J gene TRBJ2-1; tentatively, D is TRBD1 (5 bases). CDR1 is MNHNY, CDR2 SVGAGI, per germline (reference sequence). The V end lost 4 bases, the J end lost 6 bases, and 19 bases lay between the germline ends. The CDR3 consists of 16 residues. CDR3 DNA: TGTGCCAGCAGTTCCCCCGACAGTCCGGGTAGCAATGAGCAGTTCTTC. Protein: CASSSPDSPGSNEQFF.

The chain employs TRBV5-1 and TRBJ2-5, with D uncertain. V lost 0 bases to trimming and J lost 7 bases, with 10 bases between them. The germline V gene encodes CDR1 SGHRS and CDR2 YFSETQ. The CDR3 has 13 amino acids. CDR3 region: CASSLAEARTQYF. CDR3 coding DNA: TGCGCCAGCAGCTTGGCCGAAGCTCGGACCCAGTACTTC.

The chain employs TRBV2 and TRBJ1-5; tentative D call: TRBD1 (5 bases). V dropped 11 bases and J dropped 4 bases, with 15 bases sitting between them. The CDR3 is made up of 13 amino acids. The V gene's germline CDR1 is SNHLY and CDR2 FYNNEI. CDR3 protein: CAEGAEWNQPQHF. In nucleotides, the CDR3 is TGTGCCGAAGGGGCAGAATGGAATCAGCCCCAGCATTTT.

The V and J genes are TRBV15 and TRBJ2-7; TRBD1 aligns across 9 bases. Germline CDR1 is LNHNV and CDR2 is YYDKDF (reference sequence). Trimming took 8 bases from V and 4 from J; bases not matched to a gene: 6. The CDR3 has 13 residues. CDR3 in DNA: TGTGCCACCGGGACAGGGCTTGGTTACGAGCAGTACTTC. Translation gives CATGTGLGYEQYF.

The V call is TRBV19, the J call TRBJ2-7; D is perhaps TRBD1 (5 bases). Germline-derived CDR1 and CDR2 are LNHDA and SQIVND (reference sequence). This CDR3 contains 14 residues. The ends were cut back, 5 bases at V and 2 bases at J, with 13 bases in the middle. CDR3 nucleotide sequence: TGTGCCAGTAGTGATTGGCAGGGTCCCTACGAGCAGTACTTC. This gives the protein CASSDWQGPYEQYF.

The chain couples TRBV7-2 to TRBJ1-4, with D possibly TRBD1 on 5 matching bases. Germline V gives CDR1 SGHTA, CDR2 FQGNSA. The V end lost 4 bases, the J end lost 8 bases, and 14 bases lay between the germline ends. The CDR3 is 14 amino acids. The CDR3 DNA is TGTGCCAGCAGCTCATCAGGGTTCGGGGAAAAACTGTTTTTT. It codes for CASSSSGFGEKLFF.

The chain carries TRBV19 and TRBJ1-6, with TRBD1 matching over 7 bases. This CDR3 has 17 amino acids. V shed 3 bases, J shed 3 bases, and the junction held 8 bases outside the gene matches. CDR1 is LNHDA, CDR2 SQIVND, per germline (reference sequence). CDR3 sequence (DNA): TGTGCCAGTAGTATCGGAAGAAGGACAGGCTATAATTCACCCCTCCACTTT. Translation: CASSIGRRTGYNSPLHF.

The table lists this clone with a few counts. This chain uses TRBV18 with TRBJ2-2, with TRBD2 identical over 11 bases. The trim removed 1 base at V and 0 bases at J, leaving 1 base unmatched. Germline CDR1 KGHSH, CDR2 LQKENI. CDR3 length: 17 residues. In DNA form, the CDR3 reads TGTGCCAGCTCACCACTAGCGGGGGGGCCGAACACCGGGGAGCTGTTTTTT. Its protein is CASSPLAGGPNTGELFF.

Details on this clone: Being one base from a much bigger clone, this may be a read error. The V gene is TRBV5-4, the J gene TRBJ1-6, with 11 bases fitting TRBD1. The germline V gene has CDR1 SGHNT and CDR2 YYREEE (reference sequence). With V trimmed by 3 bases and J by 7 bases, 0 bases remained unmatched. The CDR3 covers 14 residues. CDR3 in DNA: TGTGCCAGCAGCTGGGACAGGGGGAATTCACCCCTCCACTTT. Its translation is CASSWDRGNSPLHF.

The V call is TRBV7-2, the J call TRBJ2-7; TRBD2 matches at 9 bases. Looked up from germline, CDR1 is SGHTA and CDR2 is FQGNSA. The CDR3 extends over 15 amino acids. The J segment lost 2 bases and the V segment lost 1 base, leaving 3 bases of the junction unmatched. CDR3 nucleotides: TGTGCCAGCAGCTTAGTACTAGCGGGTGCCTACGAGCAGTACTTC. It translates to CASSLVLAGAYEQYF.

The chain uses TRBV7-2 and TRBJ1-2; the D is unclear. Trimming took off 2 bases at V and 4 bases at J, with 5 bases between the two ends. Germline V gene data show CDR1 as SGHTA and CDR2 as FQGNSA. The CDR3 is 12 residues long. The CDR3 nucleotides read TGTGCCAGCAGCTTAACTGGCTATGGCTACACCTTC. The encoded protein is CASSLTGYGYTF.

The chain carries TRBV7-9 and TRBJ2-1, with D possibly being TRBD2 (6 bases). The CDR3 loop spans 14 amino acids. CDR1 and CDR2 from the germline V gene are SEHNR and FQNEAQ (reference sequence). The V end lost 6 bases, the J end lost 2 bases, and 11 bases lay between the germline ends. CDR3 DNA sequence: TGTGCCAGCAGTCACAGGACTACCTACAATGAGCAGTTCTTC. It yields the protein CASSHRTTYNEQFF.

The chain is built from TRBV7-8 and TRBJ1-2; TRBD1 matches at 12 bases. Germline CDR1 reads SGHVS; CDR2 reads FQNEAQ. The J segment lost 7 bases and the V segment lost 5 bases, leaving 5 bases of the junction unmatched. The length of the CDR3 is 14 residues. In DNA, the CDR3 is TGTGCCAGCAGCCCCCGGGACAGGGGGCGTGGCTACACCTTC. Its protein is CASSPRDRGRGYTF.

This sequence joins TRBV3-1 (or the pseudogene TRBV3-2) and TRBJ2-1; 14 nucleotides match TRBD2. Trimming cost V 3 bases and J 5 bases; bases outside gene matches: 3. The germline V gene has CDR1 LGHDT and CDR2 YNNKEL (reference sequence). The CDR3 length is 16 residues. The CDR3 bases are TGTGCCAGCAGCCAGACTAGCGGGGGGGCCCACAATGAGCAGTTCTTC. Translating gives CASSQTSGGAHNEQFF.

The CDR3 sequence: CASSQSSGALGEQYF. CDR3 coding DNA: TGTGCTAGTTCGCAATCTAGCGGGGCGCTGGGCGAGCAGTACTTC. The chain links TRBV12-5 to TRBJ2-7, with 9 bases lining up with TRBD2. With 8 bases clipped from V and 6 bases from J, the junction kept 14 bases outside the gene matches. This CDR3 contains 15 residues. Germline-derived CDR1 and CDR2 are LGHNT and FRNRAP.

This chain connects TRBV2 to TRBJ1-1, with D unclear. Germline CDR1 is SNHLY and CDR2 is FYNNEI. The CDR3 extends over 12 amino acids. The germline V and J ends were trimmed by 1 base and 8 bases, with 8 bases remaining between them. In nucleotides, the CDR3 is TGTGCCAGCAGTGAAGTGACGGAGGAAGCTTTCTTT. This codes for CASSEVTEEAFF.

CDR3 DNA: TGTGCCAGCTGGGGACCCGATGGGGGCCGTAGTCCTAGCACAGATACGCAGTATTTT. Translated: CASWGPDGGRSPSTDTQYF. This chain links TRBV21-1 with TRBJ2-3; TRBD1 reflects the table's D call only, with no check against the DNA. TRBV21-1 is tagged as a pseudogene. The CDR3 is 19 amino acids.